This T cell receptor (beta chain) is from a study of blood T cell repertoires in COVID-19. The overall study: Samples came from the United States, Italy and Spain, spanning acute and convalescent COVID-19. T cells, B-cell-depleted T cells, or PBMCs supplied cDNA or gDNA.

The CDR3 is 16 amino acids. Germline V gene sequence: CDR1 SGHNT, CDR2 YYREEE (reference sequence). Trimming left V 1 base short and J 8 bases short, with 21 bases between. This clone was picked up a small number of times. Original processing methods: How many nucleated cells were present was estimated from reference gene primer amplification. Here immunoSEQ multiplex PCR was the method, and the copy in TCRdb shows in-frame clones only, minus some. Clone size and V and J calls were adopted from that table, with D and trimming inferred from the DNA. The sample holds under 150,000 clones, about four fifths seen once.

The rearrangement links TRBV5-4 to TRBJ1-2; no clear D gene. This sequence was found in a woman of 80 years or more with acute or convalescent COVID-19. The specimen was peripheral blood. The CDR3, as DNA: TGTGCCAGCAGCTTGTCGCTGAATATTATGGGGAGAGGCTACACCTTC. The encoded protein is CASSLSLNIMGRGYTF.